The entry below describes one TCR beta chain. What it recognizes is unknown. With a J-beta primer mix and a sample-barcoded 5' primer, a second PCR ran roughly 6 to 11 cycles. TCRdb redid the calling of the 5' RACE reads with MiXCR, one entry per CDR3 protein. The sample consists of some 800,000 distinct CDR3 sequences, more than 40% of them appearing once. CDR3 length: 14 amino acids. CDR1 is SGHNT, CDR2 YYREEE, per germline (reference sequence). Trimming cost V 2 bases and J 1 base, with 9 bases left between them. This sample is part of a study of blood T cells in healthy people across ages. Study results and limitations: When one million T cells were used, diversity estimates were thought to be underestimates.

Isolating PBMCs gave at least 7 million of these cells per sample. This rearrangement joins TRBV5-4 to TRBJ2-5; D gene ambiguous. Sequenced: blood. This receptor was identified in a man aged 60-69 years in good health. The DNA for the CDR3 is TGTGCCAGCAGCTTTGGGTGGACCCAAGAGACCCAGTACTTC. It yields the protein CASSFGWTQETQYF. Complete variable domain (other parts from reference TRBV5-4 and TRBJ2-5): ETGVTQSPTHLIKTRGQQVTLRCSSQSGHNTVSWYQQALGQGPQFIFQYYREEENGRGNFPPRFSGLQFPNYSSELNVNALELDDSALYLCASSFGWTQETQYFGPGTRLLVL.